One and the same sample provided the 2 T cell receptor beta chains below, sequenced in a study of T cell clonality in common variable immunodeficiency. Some clones are missing from TCRdb's copy, which holds only in-frame ones; the method was immunoSEQ multiplex PCR. The sample yields roughly 55,000 clones, without any singletons. The sequencing input was peripheral blood mononuclear cells. The receptors were gathered from a person between 18 and 70 years old in good health.

This clone was counted ten times or more. The sequence runs out 3 residues before the end of the CDR3; the remainder is reconstructed from the germline J gene. J is TRBJ2-5 and V is TRBV20-1, with a possible D match to TRBD2 (6 bases). The CDR3 loop spans 16 amino acids. Germline V lookup: CDR1 DFQATT, CDR2 SNEGSKA (reference sequence). Trimming left V 1 base short and J 1 base short, with 16 bases between. The CDR3 spells CSARGGDSGTQETQYF. CDR3 DNA (partial): TGCAGTGCTAGAGGGGGGGATAGCGGTACCCAAGAGACC.

This clone appeared many times. Read sequence stops 3 residues before the CDR3 end, and the germline J gene provides the missing end. The V call is TRBV4-2, the J call TRBJ1-1, with 8 bases identical to TRBD1. Per germline, CDR1 LGHNA and CDR2 YNFKEQ. The CDR3 has 15 amino acids. Unmatched junction bases numbered 5, after V lost 4 bases and J lost 1 base. CDR3 DNA (partial): TGTGCCAGCAGCCGAACGGGACAGGAGAACACTGAA. Its protein product is CASSRTGQENTE. The full CDR3 sequence reads CASSRTGQENTEAFF.